This passage covers 2 T cell receptor beta chains from one sample sequenced in a study of blood T cells in healthy people across ages. The authors ran a second PCR of roughly 6 to 11 cycles using a sample-barcoded 5' primer and a J-beta primer mix. TCRdb re-called the 5' RACE reads through MiXCR, storing one row per CDR3 protein. This sample has 1.5 million to 2 million distinct CDR3 sequences; 28% occur once, and the top ten carry approximately 7.7%. The sequenced material came from blood. The receptors come from a woman aged 25 to 39 in good health.

The chain joins TRBV11-1 to TRBJ2-1; TRBD2 aligns across 9 bases. The V segment lost 0 bases and the J segment 3 bases; nucleotides outside the gene matches: 3. Germline-derived CDR1 and CDR2 are SGHAT and FQDESV (reference sequence). The CDR3 length is 16 residues. CDR3 DNA sequence: TGTGCCAGCAGCTTAGCGGGACTAGCTGTCTACAATGAGCAGTTCTTC. The encoded protein is CASSLAGLAVYNEQFF.

Only a few counts were recorded for this clonotype. V is TRBV7-9 and J is TRBJ1-2, with D unclear. The CDR3 spans 15 residues. The V gene lost 0 bases and the J gene lost 4 bases, with 12 bases spanning the gap. CDR1 and CDR2 from the germline V gene are SEHNR and FQNEAQ (reference sequence). This CDR3 is CASSLAMGGSYGYTF. CDR3 DNA sequence: TGTGCCAGCAGCTTAGCTATGGGCGGATCCTATGGCTACACCTTC.